One sample yielded the 7 T cell receptor beta chains listed below, sequenced in a study of blood T cell repertoires in COVID-19. TCRdb keeps only in-frame clones here, not all; method: immunoSEQ multiplex PCR. The data contain more than 450,000 clones, around 90% of them singletons. Sequencing used PBMCs or T cells enriched from blood (not recorded which). The receptors originated from a woman aged 18-35 years who had recovered from COVID-19.

The rearrangement links TRBV7-9 to TRBJ2-5; 14 nucleotides align to TRBD2. CDR3 size: 15 residues. V was clipped by 3 bases and J by 5 bases; unmatched bases: 2. Germline CDR1 reads SEHNR; CDR2 reads FQNEAQ (reference sequence). The CDR3 DNA follows: TGTGCCAGCAGCTTGACTAGCGGGGGGGCGGAGACCCAGTACTTC. This codes for CASSLTSGGAETQYF.

In nucleotides, the CDR3 is TGTGCCAGCAGCCCCAGAACAGGGGACGGCTACACCTTC. It encodes CASSPRTGDGYTF. The genes are TRBV5-4 and TRBJ1-2; 7 bases line up with TRBD1. The CDR3 extends over 13 amino acids. Germline loops: CDR1 SGHNT, CDR2 YYREEE (reference sequence). V was clipped by 4 bases and J by 8 bases; unmatched bases: 8.

The J gene is TRBJ2-5, the V gene TRBV30, with TRBD1 matching over 8 bases. Germline values: CDR1 GTSNPN, CDR2 SVGIG (reference sequence). CDR3 length: 17 residues. J was trimmed by 4 bases and V by 0 bases; bases with no gene match: 13. The DNA for the CDR3 is TGTGCCTGGAGTGTATTCGGACAGGGCCTAAATTTAGAGACCCAGTACTTC. This translates into CAWSVFGQGLNLETQYF.

V usage is TRBV9 and J usage is TRBJ1-3; a possible D gene is TRBD1 (5 bases). Germline lookup yields CDR1 SGDLS and CDR2 YYNGEE. Trimming took off 4 bases at V and 3 bases at J, with 14 bases between the two ends. The CDR3 extends over 15 amino acids. The CDR3, as DNA: TGTGCCAGCAGCATCGGGGGTGCTTTTGGAAACACCATATATTTT. Protein sequence: CASSIGGAFGNTIYF.

The chain combines TRBV18 with TRBJ2-4; D may be TRBD2 (6 bases). V was cut by 6 bases and J by 6 bases, with 12 bases left in between. CDR3 length: 13 amino acids. Germline lookup yields CDR1 KGHSH and CDR2 LQKENI. CDR3 sequence: CASSGEAGNIQYF. CDR3 sequence (DNA): TGTGCCAGCTCCGGGGAGGCTGGAAACATTCAGTACTTC. Filled out from reference TRBV18 and TRBJ2-4, the complete variable domain reads NAGVMQNPRHLVRRRGQEARLRCSPMKGHSHVYWYRQLPEEGLKFMVYLQKENIIDESGMPKERFSAEFPKEGPSILRIQQVVRGDSAAYFCASSGEAGNIQYFGAGTRLSVL.

The chain has TRBV19 and TRBJ1-2; D unclear. Germline CDR1 LNHDA, CDR2 SQIVND (reference sequence). V was clipped by 1 base and J by 4 bases, with 13 bases between them. The CDR3 consists of 15 residues. The chain's CDR3 is CASSIAIGLLYGYTF. CDR3 DNA sequence: TGTGCCAGTAGTATAGCAATCGGACTCCTCTATGGCTACACCTTC. The variable domain in full, completed from reference TRBV19 and TRBJ1-2, reads DGGITQSPKYLFRKEGQNVTLSCEQNLNHDAMYWYRQDPGQGLRLIYYSQIVNDFQKGDIAEGYSVSREKKESFPLTVTSAQKNPTAFYLCASSIAIGLLYGYTFGSGTRLTVV.

The rearrangement joins TRBV5-6 to TRBJ2-3; D gene unclear. Trimming left V 3 bases short and J 8 bases short, with 13 bases between. This CDR3 spans 13 amino acids. CDR1 is SGHDT, CDR2 YYEEEE, per germline. The CDR3 here is CASSSWAIPTQYF. The CDR3 DNA sequence: TGTGCCAGCAGCTCCTGGGCCATTCCTACGCAGTATTTT.